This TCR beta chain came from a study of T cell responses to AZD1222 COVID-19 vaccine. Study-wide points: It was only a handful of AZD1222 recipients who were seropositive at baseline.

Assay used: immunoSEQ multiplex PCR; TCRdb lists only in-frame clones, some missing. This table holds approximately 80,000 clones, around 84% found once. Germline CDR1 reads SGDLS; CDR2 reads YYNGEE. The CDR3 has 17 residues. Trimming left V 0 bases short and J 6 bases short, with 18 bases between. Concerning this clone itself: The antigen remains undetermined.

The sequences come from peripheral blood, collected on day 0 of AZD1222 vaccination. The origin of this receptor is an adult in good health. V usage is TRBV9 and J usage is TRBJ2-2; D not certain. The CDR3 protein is CASSVDLGQVIAGELFF. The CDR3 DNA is TGTGCCAGCAGCGTAGATCTCGGGCAGGTAATCGCCGGGGAGCTGTTTTTT.